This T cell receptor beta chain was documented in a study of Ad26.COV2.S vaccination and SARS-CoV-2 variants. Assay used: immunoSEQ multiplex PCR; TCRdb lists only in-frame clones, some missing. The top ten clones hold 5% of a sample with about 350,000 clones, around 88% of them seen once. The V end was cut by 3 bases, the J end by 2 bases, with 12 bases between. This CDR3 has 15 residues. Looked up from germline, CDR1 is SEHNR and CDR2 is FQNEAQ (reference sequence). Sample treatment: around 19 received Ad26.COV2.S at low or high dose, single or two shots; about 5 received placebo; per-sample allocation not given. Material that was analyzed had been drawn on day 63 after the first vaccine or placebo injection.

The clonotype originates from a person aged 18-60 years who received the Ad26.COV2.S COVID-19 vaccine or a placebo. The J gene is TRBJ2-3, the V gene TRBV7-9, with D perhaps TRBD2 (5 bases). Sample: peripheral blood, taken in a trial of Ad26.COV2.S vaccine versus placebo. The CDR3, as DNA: TGTGCCAGCAGCTTTGCGGGCGGAAACACAGATACGCAGTATTTT. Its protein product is CASSFAGGNTDTQYF.